Given below is one T cell receptor (beta chain) in context. Its specificity is unknown. Isolation yielded PBMCs, at least 6 million per sample, in every case. This sample was included in a study of blood T cells in healthy people across ages. Findings and caveats of the study: Long-lived donors carried more naive CD4+ cells and greater diversity than aged donors.

Looked up from germline, CDR1 is SGHRS and CDR2 is YFSETQ. This CDR3 spans 11 amino acids. Sample-barcoded 5' priming and a J-beta primer mix drove a second PCR of roughly 6 to 12 cycles. CDR3-containing paired-end reads numbered at least 2.5 million in each sample. Each CDR3 protein is one row after TCRdb ran MiXCR on the 5' RACE reads. The sample lists fewer than 1.5 million distinct CDR3 sequences, roughly 40% occurring once. The sequenced material came from blood. The V and J genes are TRBV5-1 and TRBJ2-1; no firm D call. The J call is in doubt because the DNA end fits TRBJ2-7 better. This TCR was recovered from a young woman in good health. CDR3 DNA sequence: TGCGCCAGCAGCATAGACAATGAGCAGTACTTC. The encoded protein is CASSIDNEQYF.